This TCR beta chain came from a study of blood T cell repertoires in COVID-19. Study summary: PBMCs, B-cell-depleted T cells, or T cells provided the cDNA or gDNA that made up the material.

CDR1 and CDR2 (germline): SNHLY, FYNNEI. The CDR3 runs 13 residues. The V and J ends lost 8 bases and 3 bases respectively, with 14 bases between them. Under the authors' procedure: Using reference gene primer amplification, nucleated cell counts were estimated. Measured with immunoSEQ multiplex PCR; TCRdb has only the in-frame clones, and not every one. V, J and clone size are those of that table, while D and trimming were read from the DNA. The table shows approximately 240,000 clones, with around 87% occurring only once. This sequence originates from a woman in her twenties or thirties who had recovered from COVID-19. The chain is built from TRBV2 and TRBJ2-7; maybe TRBD2 (7 bases). The sample was peripheral blood. The DNA of the CDR3 is TGTGCCAGCGCGGGGGCCAGTGTCTACGAGCAGTACTTC. Encoded protein: CASAGASVYEQYF.